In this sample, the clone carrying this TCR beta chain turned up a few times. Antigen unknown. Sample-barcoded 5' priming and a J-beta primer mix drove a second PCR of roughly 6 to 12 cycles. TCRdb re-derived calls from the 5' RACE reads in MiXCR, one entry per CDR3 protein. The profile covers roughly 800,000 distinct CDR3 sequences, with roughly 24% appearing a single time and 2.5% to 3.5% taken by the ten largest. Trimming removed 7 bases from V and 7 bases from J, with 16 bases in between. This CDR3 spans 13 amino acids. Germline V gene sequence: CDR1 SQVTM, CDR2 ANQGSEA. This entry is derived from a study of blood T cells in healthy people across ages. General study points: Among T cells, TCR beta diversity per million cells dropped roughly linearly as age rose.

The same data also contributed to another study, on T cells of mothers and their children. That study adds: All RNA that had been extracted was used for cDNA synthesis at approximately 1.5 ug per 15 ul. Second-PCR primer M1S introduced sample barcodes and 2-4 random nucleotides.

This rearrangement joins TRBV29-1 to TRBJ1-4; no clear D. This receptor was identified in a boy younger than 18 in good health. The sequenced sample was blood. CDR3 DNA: TGCAGCGGCCGCGCCTGGTCAGGTGAAAAACTGTTTTTT. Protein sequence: CSGRAWSGEKLFF.